A single T cell receptor beta chain is shown here with its context. This specimen belongs to a study of glioma-infiltrating T cells after dendritic cell vaccination. Whole-study context: Autologous tumor lysate was loaded overnight onto monocyte-derived dendritic cells grown seven days with IL-4 and GM-CSF.

Assay: immunoSEQ multiplex PCR; the TCRdb copy retains only in-frame clones and omits some. The sample has about 38,000 clones; 70% to 85% are singletons. The TCR was taken from a human donor with glioblastoma. The source was blood, collected before dendritic cell vaccination.

The CDR3, as DNA: TGTGCCAGCAGCTTGGGACTAGCGGGGGGAGAGCAGTACTTC. This gives the protein CASSLGLAGGEQYF. V is TRBV11-2 and J is TRBJ2-7, with 15 bases fitting TRBD2. Unmatched junction bases numbered 1, after V lost 3 bases and J lost 7 bases. The germline gives CDR1 SGHAT, CDR2 FQNNGV. The CDR3 runs to 14 residues.